This TCR beta chain was identified in a study of chemoradiotherapy in HPV16-positive cancers. Across the study: Candidate HPV-specific T-cell clones and common TCR motifs came from functional assays in a couple of HPV16-positive patients. Notes on the study in general: Candidate HPV-specific clones and E7-related TCR motifs grew in tumor during treatment.

Sequenced by immunoSEQ multiplex PCR; TCRdb stores in-frame clones only, minus some. Counted here are 4,000 to 6,500 clones, over 75% occurring once; the ten biggest clones make up around 20%. Trimming removed 6 bases at V and 0 bases at J, with 14 bases between. The germline CDR1 and CDR2 sequences are SGHAT and FQNNGV. The CDR3 is 15 residues long. The sample holds one count of this clone. Its matching antigen is unknown. Here the sequenced sample was tumor tissue, taken from a patient who underwent chemoradiotherapy. The TCR sequence derives from a human donor with HPV-associated anogenital cancer. The chain uses TRBV11-2 and TRBJ1-2; the D is unclear. The CDR3 spells CASSPIRATNYGYTF. In DNA, the CDR3 is TGTGCCAGCAGTCCCATAAGAGCTACTAACTATGGCTACACCTTC.